This T cell receptor (beta chain) was found in a study of shared clonotypes between healthy human individuals. Overall study results and limits: Lower generation probabilities were found for non-shared clonotypes than for those shared by all four donors. A handful of donors held 5% to 5.5% of naive CD4 clonotypes in common.

Trimming took off 1 base at V and 0 bases at J, with 9 bases between the two ends. This CDR3 comprises 15 residues. Germline V gene sequence: CDR1 SEHNR, CDR2 FQNEAQ (reference sequence). The data were produced by immunoSEQ multiplex PCR, yet TCRdb's version contains in-frame clones alone and is incomplete. The table lists about 980,000 clones, approximately 80% of them singletons, with 1.5% in the top ten. Healthy HIV-negative adults with no recent acute infections or vaccinations were recruited as donors. Turning to this clone: Its antigen is unidentified.

The sequence came from a man in his late teens or twenties in good health. This chain links TRBV7-9 with TRBJ2-5; D uncertain. Sequenced: memory CD4+ T cells sorted from blood. Subset of the sample: CD45RA-negative fraction. The CDR3 reads CASSLGDLYQETQYF. The CDR3 nucleotides read TGTGCCAGCAGCTTAGGTGACCTGTACCAAGAGACCCAGTACTTC.